Sequencing of this T cell receptor (beta chain) was carried out in a study of cytomegalovirus exposure and HLA in healthy donors. The CDR3 length is 14 residues. CDR1 is MNHEY, CDR2 SMNVEV, per germline (reference sequence). V lost 7 bases and J lost 4, with 11 bases in between. Regarding donors, all were healthy bone marrow donors. The PCR used 60 Vbeta and 13 Jbeta primers. Sequencing used immunoSEQ multiplex PCR; TCRdb keeps in-frame clones, though not all of them. The data hold tens of thousands of clones, with approximately 70% observed a single time. Findings of the study overall: Prior analysis indicated that the majority of TCR beta V segments exhibited productivity approximately 90% or approximately 30% of the time. The authors later linked a missense DCLRE1C variant to TCR beta V- and J-gene trimming. Most likely, a cluster of highly shared sequence variants arose as a sequencing artifact.

On this clone itself: Its antigen remains unidentified.

The sequence was obtained from a man aged 50-59 years in good health and CMV-seronegative. The chain has TRBV27 and TRBJ1-6; the D gene is possibly TRBD1 (6 bases). The sequenced sample was PBMCs. CDR3 loop: CASNKQGYNSPLHF. CDR3 nucleotide sequence: TGTGCCAGCAACAAACAGGGTTATAATTCACCCCTCCACTTT.